A selection of T cell receptor beta chains follows, all from one sample in a study of shared clonotypes between healthy human individuals. Sequenced by immunoSEQ multiplex PCR; TCRdb stores in-frame clones only, minus some. In the table there are 1.5 million to 2.5 million clones, less than 95% of which are singletons. Material for sequencing was naive CD8+ T cells sorted from blood. Receptors were obtained from a young man in good health. CDR3s leave out the opening cysteine and the closing phenylalanine or tryptophan. D genes are given only for firm matches.

-	TRBV5-6	ASSFGGPSYEQY
TRBD1	TRBV29-1	SVWTGFDTEAF
TRBD2	TRBV4-3	ASSQGPLAGREQY
-	TRBV27	ASSFGEGGYGYT
-	TRBV19	ASIPGARNTIY
TRBD1	TRBV9	ASSETGTDGYT
-	TRBV9	ASSVGGDYHYGYT
TRBD1	TRBV5-1	ASSSPAGTGRGNTEAF
TRBD1	TRBV2	ATTMDRGDYEQY
TRBD1	TRBV4-1	ATGTGGLPGTGELF
TRBD1	TRBV7-9	ASSLPGQGNTGELF
TRBD1	TRBV15	ATSRGQGAYEQY
TRBD2	TRBV4-1	ASSQEFPGLATDTQY
-	TRBV7-9	ASSLSPTRQNTEAF
TRBD2	TRBV30	AWSVGVSGGYEQF
-	TRBV7-9	ASSLDRSVGQPQH
-	TRBV4-1	ASSQGQASNYGYT
-	TRBV2	ASSPPNNEQF
-	TRBV4-1	ASSPPGAPYEQY
-	TRBV6-1	ASSDWDTSNQPQH
-	TRBV18	ASSLPGNTEAF
-	TRBV9	ASSVAGGRNEQF
-	TRBV19	ASSHGSMNTEAF
-	TRBV4-1	ASSPPQAVFEQY
-	TRBV9	ASSVEGGPLH
-	TRBV4-1	ASSPQPGQAERTEAF
TRBD1	TRBV4-1	ASSQERTGGEEDTQY
-	TRBV27	ASSHGGPYEQY
-	TRBV27	ASSYAVGSGLDTGELF
TRBD2	TRBV9	ASSVGLAGGGEQF
TRBD2	TRBV5-1	ASSARGGHEQY
TRBD1	TRBV4-1	ASSQMTGSYEQY
-	TRBV6-5	ASSYSGTDSYEQY
-	TRBV4-3	ASGQLGSYNEQF
TRBD1	TRBV5-6	ASSSTGDYNEQF
TRBD2	TRBV6-6	ASSPLLAGGTQY
-	TRBV4-3	ASSLVRGSPSYNEQF
-	TRBV28	ASSFRGSYNSPLH
-	TRBV5-6	ASSVDKGEGYEQY
-	TRBV7-2	ASSLDRDLYYGYT
TRBD2	TRBV4-3	ASSLLGGGSYNEQF
-	TRBV18	ASSPLNTEAF
-	TRBV5-1	ASSFLGSEQY
-	TRBV28	ASSWEVWEGTEAF
TRBD1	TRBV5-4	ASSRDSDTEAF
-	TRBV27	ASSLGGSSYEQY
TRBD1	TRBV4-3	ASSQERTGYYEQY
TRBD1	TRBV19	ASSQGSGSPLH
-	TRBV11-2	ASTIGDPYEQY